The present T cell receptor (beta chain) was sequenced within a study of breast tumors, draining lymph nodes, adjacent tissues. In this sample, this clonotype turned up many times. Its antigen is unknown. TCRdb analysed the multiplex PCR reads with MiXCR anew, one entry per CDR3 protein. The sample yields 270,000 or so distinct CDR3 sequences, under 35% seen once. The lymph nodes were axillary draining lymph nodes from breast cancer patients. Germline CDR1 SGHDT, CDR2 YYEEEE. The CDR3 runs 16 residues. V was clipped by 0 bases and J by 0 bases; unmatched bases: 6. Notes on the study in general: That most tumor T cells come from lymph nodes remained unproven.

What was sequenced was axillary lymph node tissue. This chain links TRBV5-6 with TRBJ2-7, with TRBD2 matching 7 bases. The origin of this receptor is a female donor with breast cancer. Some clones in this sample may be carry-over from other donors' samples. This chain's CDR3 is CASSLAGSGTSYEQYF. CDR3 DNA sequence: TGTGCCAGCAGCTTGGCCGGAAGCGGGACCTCCTACGAGCAGTACTTC.